One sample yielded the 17 T cell receptor beta chains listed below, sequenced in a study of T cells in narcolepsy. Some clones are missing from TCRdb's copy, which holds only in-frame ones; the method was immunoSEQ multiplex PCR. The sample includes tens of thousands of clones, around 82% seen only once; the top ten take about 1.5%. Sequencing input: CD45RA- memory CD4+ T cells from PBMCs. The receptor source for this set is a human donor with narcolepsy.

This chain joins TRBV11-2 and TRBJ2-7; TRBD1 aligns across 8 bases. The length of the CDR3 is 13 residues. The V gene end was trimmed by 5 bases and the J gene end by 5 bases; junction bases not matched to a gene: 5. CDR1 and CDR2 (germline): SGHAT, FQNNGV. The CDR3 loop reads CASSPRDRHEQYF. The CDR3 DNA is TGTGCCAGCAGCCCTCGGGACAGGCACGAGCAGTACTTC.

The genes are TRBV19 and TRBJ1-5; no firm D call. CDR1 is LNHDA and CDR2 is SQIVND in the germline V gene (reference sequence). This CDR3 comprises 12 residues. V lost 8 bases and J 7 bases, leaving 12 bases between the germline ends. The CDR3 region has the DNA TGTGCCAGTGCTAAAGCGGAGCAGCCCCAGCATTTT. It specifies CASAKAEQPQHF.

This clone was observed a handful of times. The chain recombines TRBV4-3 with TRBJ2-4; 8 bases line up with TRBD1. CDR1 and CDR2 (germline): LGHNA, YSLEER. With V trimmed by 1 base and J by 7 bases, 9 bases remained unmatched. The length of the CDR3 is 16 residues. The CDR3 here is CASSQGAGTGPNIQYF. The DNA of the CDR3 is TGCGCCAGCAGCCAAGGTGCCGGGACAGGACCTAACATTCAGTACTTC.

The rearrangement joins TRBV4-1 to TRBJ2-5; perhaps TRBD2 as D (7 bases). CDR1 MGHRA and CDR2 YSYEKL come from the germline V gene. Trimming cost V 3 bases and J 5 bases, with 13 bases left between them. The CDR3 covers 14 residues. As DNA, the CDR3 is TGCGCCAGCAGCCAGCGCGGGGGCGTTGAGACCCAGTACTTC. This gives the protein CASSQRGGVETQYF.

This sequence joins TRBV7-3 and TRBJ2-7; D tentatively reads TRBD1 or TRBD2 (5 bases each). The CDR3 is made up of 15 amino acids. V shed 1 base and J shed 3 bases, with 13 bases lying between them. Germline loops: CDR1 SGHTA, CDR2 FQGTGA. The CDR3 sequence: CASSLKVGGNYEQYF. The CDR3 DNA follows: TGTGCCAGCAGCTTAAAGGTTGGGGGAAACTACGAGCAGTACTTC. The variable domain in full, completed from reference TRBV7-3 and TRBJ2-7, reads GAGVSQTPSNKVTEKGKYVELRCDPISGHTALYWYRQSLGQGPEFLIYFQGTGAADDSGLPNDRFFAVRPEGSVSTLKIQRTERGDSAVYLCASSLKVGGNYEQYFGPGTRLTVT.

The chain is built from TRBV6-1 and TRBJ1-2; D ambiguous. Between the trimmed V and J ends, which lost 6 bases and 5 bases, there was a span of 7 bases. The germline V gene encodes CDR1 MNHNS and CDR2 SASEGT. CDR3 length: 11 residues. DNA for the CDR3: TGTGCCAGCAGCCGACATTATGGCTACACCTTC. Protein product: CASSRHYGYTF.

The chain carries TRBV5-1 and TRBJ1-2, with 10 bases lining up with TRBD1. J was trimmed by 8 bases and V by 4 bases; bases with no gene match: 11. The CDR3 sequence is 15 residues long. Per the germline V gene, CDR1 is SGHRS and CDR2 is YFSETQ. The CDR3 here is CASSAIAGTGDGYTF. CDR3 DNA sequence: TGCGCCAGCAGCGCAATCGCCGGGACAGGGGACGGCTACACCTTC.

The rearrangement links TRBV7-2 to TRBJ1-2, with 7 bases lining up with TRBD1. CDR3 length equals 16 residues. Germline CDR1 reads SGHTA; CDR2 reads FQGNSA. Trimming removed 4 bases from V and 2 bases from J; junction bases left unmatched: 10. The CDR3 DNA reads TGTGCCAGCAGCTCAATAGGACAGGACGCCAACTATGGCTACACCTTC. Its translation is CASSSIGQDANYGYTF.

The chain employs TRBV4-1 and TRBJ1-4; TRBD1 matches at 9 bases. The germline CDR1 and CDR2 sequences are MGHRA and YSYEKL. The length of the CDR3 is 15 residues. The V gene end was trimmed by 6 bases and the J gene end by 5 bases; junction bases not matched to a gene: 7. This CDR3 reads CASRNGDRENEKLFF. CDR3 DNA sequence: TGCGCCAGCAGAAACGGGGACAGGGAGAATGAAAAACTGTTTTTT.

This chain connects TRBV6-6 to TRBJ2-3; TRBD1 or TRBD2 may be the D gene (5 bases each). Trimming took 6 bases from V and 0 from J, leaving 10 bases between them. The CDR3 length is 14 residues. Germline V lookup: CDR1 MNHNY, CDR2 SVGAGI (reference sequence). DNA for the CDR3: TGTGCCAGCAGGCAGGGAGTTAGCACAGATACGCAGTATTTT. It is translated as CASRQGVSTDTQYF.

This chain connects TRBV15 to TRBJ2-5; D unresolved. The germline V gene has CDR1 LNHNV and CDR2 YYDKDF (reference sequence). Between the trimmed V and J ends, which lost 1 base and 5 bases, there was a span of 5 bases. The CDR3 is 12 amino acids. The CDR3 DNA is TGTGCCACCAGCAGAGTGGGGGAGACCCAGTACTTC. Residues: CATSRVGETQYF.

Only one count was recorded for this clone. The gene calls are TRBV7-2 and TRBJ2-1; no clear D. Trimming removed 5 bases from V and 10 bases from J, with 18 bases in between. The CDR3 contains 14 residues. CDR1 is SGHTA and CDR2 is FQGNSA in the germline V gene. CDR3 loop: CASSPSRAVGEQFF. CDR3 nucleotides: TGTGCCAGCAGCCCGTCTCGGGCTGTCGGGGAGCAGTTCTTC.

The V and J genes are TRBV30 and TRBJ2-2; maybe TRBD2 (6 bases). Germline V gene lookup returns CDR1 GTSNPN and CDR2 SVGIG (reference sequence). The CDR3 consists of 14 residues. Trimming removed 4 bases at V and 2 bases at J, with 11 bases between. The CDR3: CAWKEGRNTGELFF. The CDR3, as DNA: TGTGCCTGGAAGGAGGGAAGAAACACCGGGGAGCTGTTTTTT.

The rearrangement links TRBV6-1 to TRBJ2-4, with 9 bases lining up with TRBD1. With V trimmed by 8 bases and J by 8 bases, 4 bases remained unmatched. CDR1 and CDR2 (germline): MNHNS, SASEGT. CDR3 size: 12 residues. Here the CDR3 reads CASRGDRDIQYF. In nucleotides, the CDR3 is TGTGCCAGCCGGGGGGACAGGGACATTCAGTACTTC.

The CDR3 coding sequence is TGTGCCAGCAGCGTAGGGGGGGCCTTAAGGTATGAGCAGTTCTTC. Amino acid sequence: CASSVGGALRYEQFF. The rearrangement joins TRBV9 to TRBJ2-1; D is perhaps TRBD1 or TRBD2 (6 bases each). The CDR3 contains 15 residues. Deletions cut 0 bases from V and 8 bases from J, with 15 bases between. The V gene's germline CDR1 is SGDLS and CDR2 YYNGEE.

V gene TRBV4-3 combines with J gene TRBJ1-3, with D possibly TRBD1 on 5 matching bases. The CDR3 spans 17 residues. Germline values: CDR1 LGHNA, CDR2 YSLEER. The V gene lost 1 base and the J gene lost 0 bases, with 13 bases spanning the gap. The CDR3 DNA sequence: TGCGCCAGCAGCCAAGGAAATGAGGGGCTCTCTGGAAACACCATATATTTT. Amino acid sequence: CASSQGNEGLSGNTIYF.

This chain uses TRBV7-9 with TRBJ2-1; D is perhaps TRBD2 (5 bases). CDR1 SEHNR and CDR2 FQNEAQ come from the germline V gene (reference sequence). The CDR3 is 13 residues long. V lost 2 bases and J 8 bases, leaving 10 bases between the germline ends. CDR3 residues: CASSLRGRDEQFF. The DNA for the CDR3 is TGTGCCAGCAGCTTACGGGGTAGGGATGAGCAGTTCTTC.